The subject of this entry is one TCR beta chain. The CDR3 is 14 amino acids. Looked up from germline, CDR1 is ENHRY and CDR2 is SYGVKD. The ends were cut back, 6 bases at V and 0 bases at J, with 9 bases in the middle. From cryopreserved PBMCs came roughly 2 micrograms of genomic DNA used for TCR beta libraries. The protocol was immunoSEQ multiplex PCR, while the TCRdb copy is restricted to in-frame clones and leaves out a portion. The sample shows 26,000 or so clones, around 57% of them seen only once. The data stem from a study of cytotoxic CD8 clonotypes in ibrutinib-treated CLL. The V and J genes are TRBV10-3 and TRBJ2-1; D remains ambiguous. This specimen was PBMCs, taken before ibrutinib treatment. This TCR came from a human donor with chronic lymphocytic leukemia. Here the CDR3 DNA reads TGTGCCATCAGGGACCCTTCCTCCTACAATGAGCAGTTCTTC. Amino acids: CAIRDPSSYNEQFF.